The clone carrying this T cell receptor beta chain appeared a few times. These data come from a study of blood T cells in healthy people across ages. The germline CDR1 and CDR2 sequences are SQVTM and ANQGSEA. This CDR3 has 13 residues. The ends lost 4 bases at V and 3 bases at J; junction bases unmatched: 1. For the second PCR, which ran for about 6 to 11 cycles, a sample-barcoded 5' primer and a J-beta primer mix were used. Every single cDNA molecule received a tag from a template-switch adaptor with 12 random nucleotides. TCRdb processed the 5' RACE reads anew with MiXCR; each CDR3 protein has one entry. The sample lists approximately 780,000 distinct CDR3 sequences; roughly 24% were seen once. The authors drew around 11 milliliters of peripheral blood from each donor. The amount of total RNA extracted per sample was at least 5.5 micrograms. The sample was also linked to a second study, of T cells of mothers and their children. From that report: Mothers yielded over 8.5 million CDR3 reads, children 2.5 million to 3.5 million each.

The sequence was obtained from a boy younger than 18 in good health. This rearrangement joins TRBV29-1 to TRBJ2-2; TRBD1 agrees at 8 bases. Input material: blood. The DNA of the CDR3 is TGCAGCGTTGTGACAGGGGACACCGGGGAGCTGTTTTTT. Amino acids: CSVVTGDTGELFF.